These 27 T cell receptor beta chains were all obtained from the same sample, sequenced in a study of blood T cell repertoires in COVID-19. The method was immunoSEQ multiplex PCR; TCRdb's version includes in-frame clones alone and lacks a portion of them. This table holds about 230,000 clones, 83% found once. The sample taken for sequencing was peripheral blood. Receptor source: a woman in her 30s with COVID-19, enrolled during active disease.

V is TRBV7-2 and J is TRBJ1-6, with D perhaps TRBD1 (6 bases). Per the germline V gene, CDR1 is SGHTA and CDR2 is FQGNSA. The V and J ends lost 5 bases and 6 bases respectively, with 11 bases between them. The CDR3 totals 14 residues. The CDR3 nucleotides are TGTGCCAGCAGCGAGGGCAGGGGTAATTCACCCCTCCACTTT. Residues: CASSEGRGNSPLHF.

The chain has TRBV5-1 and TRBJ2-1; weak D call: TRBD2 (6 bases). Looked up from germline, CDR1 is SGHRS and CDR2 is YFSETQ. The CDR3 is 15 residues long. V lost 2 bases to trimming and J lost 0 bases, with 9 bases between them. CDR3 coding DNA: TGCGCCAGCAGCTTTACCGGGAGCTCCTACAATGAGCAGTTCTTC. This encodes CASSFTGSSYNEQFF.

CDR3 nucleotides: TGTGCTAGTGGTCGCCTCAGGGGGCTTTCTCTAAGCAATCAGCCCCAGCATTTT. Translation gives CASGRLRGLSLSNQPQHF. This rearrangement joins TRBV12-5 to TRBJ1-5; 8 bases map to TRBD1. Germline V gene sequence: CDR1 LGHNT, CDR2 FRNRAP. This CDR3 region has 18 residues. The ends lost 5 bases at V and 1 base at J; junction bases unmatched: 13.

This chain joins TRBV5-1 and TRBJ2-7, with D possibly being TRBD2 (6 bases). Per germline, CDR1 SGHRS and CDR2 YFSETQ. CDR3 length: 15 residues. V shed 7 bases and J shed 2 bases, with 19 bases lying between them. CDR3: CASSPLGGLPYEQYF. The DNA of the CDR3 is TGCGCCAGCTCGCCGCTGGGGGGATTGCCCTACGAGCAGTACTTC. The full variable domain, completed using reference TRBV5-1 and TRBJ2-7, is KAGVTQTPRYLIKTRGQQVTLSCSPISGHRSVSWYQQTPGQGLQFLFEYFSETQRNKGNFPGRFSGRQFSNSRSEMNVSTLELGDSALYLCASSPLGGLPYEQYFGPGTRLTVT.

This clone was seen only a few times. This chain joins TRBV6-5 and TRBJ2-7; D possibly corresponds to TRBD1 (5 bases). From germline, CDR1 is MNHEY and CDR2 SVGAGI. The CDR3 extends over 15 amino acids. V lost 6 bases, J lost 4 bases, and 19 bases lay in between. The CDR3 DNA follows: TGTGCCAGCAGGCTAGAGACAGCTTCCTTATACGAGCAGTACTTC. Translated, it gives CASRLETASLYEQYF.

This CDR3 is CSVGFSGNEQYF. The CDR3 DNA follows: TGCAGCGTTGGGTTCTCAGGGAACGAGCAGTACTTC. The rearrangement joins TRBV29-1 to TRBJ2-7; tentatively, D is TRBD1 (5 bases). Germline lookup yields CDR1 SQVTM and CDR2 ANQGSEA. Trimming pared 4 bases from V and 5 bases from J, leaving 12 bases between. The CDR3 contains 12 residues.

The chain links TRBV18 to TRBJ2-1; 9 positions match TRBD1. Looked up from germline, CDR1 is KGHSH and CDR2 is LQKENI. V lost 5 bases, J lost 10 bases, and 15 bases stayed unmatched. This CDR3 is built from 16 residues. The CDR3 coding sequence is TGTGCCAGCTCATCCGTTATCCGGGACAGGGCGCGGGAGCAGTTCTTC. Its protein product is CASSSVIRDRAREQFF.

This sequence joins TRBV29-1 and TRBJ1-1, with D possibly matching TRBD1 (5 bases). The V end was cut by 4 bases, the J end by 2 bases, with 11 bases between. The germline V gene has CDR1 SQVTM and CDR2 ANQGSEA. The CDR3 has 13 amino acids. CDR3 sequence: CSVGRQQNTEAFF. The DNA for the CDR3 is TGCAGCGTTGGTCGACAGCAAAACACTGAAGCTTTCTTT.

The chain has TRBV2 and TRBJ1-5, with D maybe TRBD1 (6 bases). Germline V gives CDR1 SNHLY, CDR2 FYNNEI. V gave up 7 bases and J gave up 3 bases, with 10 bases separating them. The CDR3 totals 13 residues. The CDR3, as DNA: TGTGCCAGCACCGGACAGCTCAATCAGCCCCAGCATTTT. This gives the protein CASTGQLNQPQHF.

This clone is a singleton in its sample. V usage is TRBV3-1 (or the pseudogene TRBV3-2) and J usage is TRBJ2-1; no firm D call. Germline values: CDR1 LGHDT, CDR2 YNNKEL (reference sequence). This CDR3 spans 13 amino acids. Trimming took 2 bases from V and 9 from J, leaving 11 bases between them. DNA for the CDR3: TGTGCCAGCAGCCAATCGGGTTATGGTGAGCAGTTCTTC. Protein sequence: CASSQSGYGEQFF.

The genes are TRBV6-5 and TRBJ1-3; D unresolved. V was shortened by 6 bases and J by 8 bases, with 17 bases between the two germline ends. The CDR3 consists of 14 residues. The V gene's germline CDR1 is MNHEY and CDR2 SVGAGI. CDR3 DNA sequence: TGTGCCAGCAGCCCCGGACCCGCGGAGGACACCATATATTTT. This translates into CASSPGPAEDTIYF.

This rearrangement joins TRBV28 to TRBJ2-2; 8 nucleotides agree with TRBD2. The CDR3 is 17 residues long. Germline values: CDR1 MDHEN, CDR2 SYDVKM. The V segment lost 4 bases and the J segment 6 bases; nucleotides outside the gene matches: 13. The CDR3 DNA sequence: TGTGCCAGCAGTTCTTCTCTCGCGGGGGGCCTCGCCGGGGAGCTGTTTTTT. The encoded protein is CASSSSLAGGLAGELFF.

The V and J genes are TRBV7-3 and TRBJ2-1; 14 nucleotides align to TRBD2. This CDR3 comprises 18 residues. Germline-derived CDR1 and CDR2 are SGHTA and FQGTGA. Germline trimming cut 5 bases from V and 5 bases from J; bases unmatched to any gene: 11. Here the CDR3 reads CASSPAGTSGSSNNEQFF. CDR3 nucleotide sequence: TGTGCCAGCAGCCCAGCTGGGACTAGCGGGAGTTCTAACAATGAGCAGTTCTTC.

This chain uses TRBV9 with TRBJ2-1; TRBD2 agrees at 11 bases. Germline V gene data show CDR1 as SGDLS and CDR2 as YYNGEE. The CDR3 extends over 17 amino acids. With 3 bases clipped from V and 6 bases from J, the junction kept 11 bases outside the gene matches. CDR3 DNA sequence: TGTGCCAGCAGCGCCCCTAGCGGGGGGACCTTTCTCAATGAGCAGTTCTTC. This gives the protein CASSAPSGGTFLNEQFF.

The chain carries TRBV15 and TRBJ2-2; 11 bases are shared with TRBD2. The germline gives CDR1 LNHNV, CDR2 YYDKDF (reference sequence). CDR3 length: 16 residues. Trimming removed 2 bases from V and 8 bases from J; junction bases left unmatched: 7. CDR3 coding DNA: TGTGCCACCAGCAGACTGGGACTAGCGGCGCCTGGGGAGCTGTTTTTT. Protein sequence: CATSRLGLAAPGELFF.

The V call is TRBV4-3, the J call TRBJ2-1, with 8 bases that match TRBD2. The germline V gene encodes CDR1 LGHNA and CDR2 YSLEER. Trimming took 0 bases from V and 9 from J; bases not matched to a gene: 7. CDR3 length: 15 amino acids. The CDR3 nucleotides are TGCGCCAGCAGCCAAGACCCGGGACTAGGAGGTGAGCAGTTCTTC. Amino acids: CASSQDPGLGGEQFF.

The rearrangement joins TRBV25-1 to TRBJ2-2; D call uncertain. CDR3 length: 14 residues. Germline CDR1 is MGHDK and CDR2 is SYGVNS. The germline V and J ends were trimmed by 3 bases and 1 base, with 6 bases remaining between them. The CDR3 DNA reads TGTGCCAGCAGTGACCCCGGGAACACCGGGGAGCTGTTTTTT. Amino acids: CASSDPGNTGELFF.

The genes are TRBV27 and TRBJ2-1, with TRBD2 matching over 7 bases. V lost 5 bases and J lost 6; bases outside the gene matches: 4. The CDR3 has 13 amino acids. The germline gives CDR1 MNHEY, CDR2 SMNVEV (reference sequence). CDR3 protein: CASSPWGGNEQFF. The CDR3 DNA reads TGTGCCAGCAGTCCATGGGGGGGCAATGAGCAGTTCTTC.

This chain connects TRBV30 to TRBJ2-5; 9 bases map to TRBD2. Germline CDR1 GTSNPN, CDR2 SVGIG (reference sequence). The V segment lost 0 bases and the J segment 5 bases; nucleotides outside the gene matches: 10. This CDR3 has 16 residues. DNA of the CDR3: TGTGCCTGGAGTGTTCTTTTAAGCGGGGGGCGGGAGACCCAGTACTTC. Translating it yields CAWSVLLSGGRETQYF.

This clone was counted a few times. The CDR3 loop reads CASSLAGGPVGLFF. The CDR3 nucleotides are TGTGCCAGCAGCTTGGCCGGGGGGCCGGTTGGGCTGTTTTTT. The chain has TRBV5-5 and TRBJ2-2; D is possibly TRBD2 (7 bases). With 0 bases removed from V and 13 bases from J, the gap between germline ends came to 16 bases. Germline V gene data show CDR1 as SGHKS and CDR2 as YYEKEE (reference sequence). This CDR3 is built from 14 residues.

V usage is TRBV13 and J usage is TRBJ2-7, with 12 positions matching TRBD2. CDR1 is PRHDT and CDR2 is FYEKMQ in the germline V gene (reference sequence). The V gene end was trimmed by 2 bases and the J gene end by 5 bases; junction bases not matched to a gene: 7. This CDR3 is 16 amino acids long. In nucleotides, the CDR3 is TGTGCCAGCAGCTTATTGCCTAGCGGGAGGGCCGACGAGCAGTACTTC. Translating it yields CASSLLPSGRADEQYF.

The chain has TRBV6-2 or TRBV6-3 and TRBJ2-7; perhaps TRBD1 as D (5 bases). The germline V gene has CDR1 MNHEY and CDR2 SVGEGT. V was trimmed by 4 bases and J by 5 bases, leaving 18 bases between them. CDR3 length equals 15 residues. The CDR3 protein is CASSSRRSQGDEQYF. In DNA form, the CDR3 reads TGTGCCAGCAGTTCCCGGCGGTCCCAAGGGGACGAGCAGTACTTC.

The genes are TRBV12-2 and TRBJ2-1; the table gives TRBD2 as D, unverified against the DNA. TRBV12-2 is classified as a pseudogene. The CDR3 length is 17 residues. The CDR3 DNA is TGTGCAAGTCGCTTCCCGACCGGGACTAGACGAATATATGAGCAGTTCTTC. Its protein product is CASRFPTGTRRIYEQFF.

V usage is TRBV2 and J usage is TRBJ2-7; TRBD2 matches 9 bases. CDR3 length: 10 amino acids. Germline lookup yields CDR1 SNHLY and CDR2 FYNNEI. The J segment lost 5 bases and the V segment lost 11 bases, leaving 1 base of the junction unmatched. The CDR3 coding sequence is TGTGCCTGCGGGAGGGACGAGCAGTACTTC. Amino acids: CACGRDEQYF.

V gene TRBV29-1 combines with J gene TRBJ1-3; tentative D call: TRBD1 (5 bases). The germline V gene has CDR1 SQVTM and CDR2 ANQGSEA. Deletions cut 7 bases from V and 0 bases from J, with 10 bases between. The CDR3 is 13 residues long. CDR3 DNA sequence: TGCAGCGGCGGGGGGAGCTCTGGAAACACCATATATTTT. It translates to CSGGGSSGNTIYF.

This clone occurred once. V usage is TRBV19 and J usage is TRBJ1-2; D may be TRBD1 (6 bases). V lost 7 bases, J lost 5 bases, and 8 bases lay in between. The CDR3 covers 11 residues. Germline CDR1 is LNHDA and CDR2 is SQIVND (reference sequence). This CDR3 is CASTGQYGYTF. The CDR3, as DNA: TGTGCCAGTACTGGACAGTATGGCTACACCTTC.

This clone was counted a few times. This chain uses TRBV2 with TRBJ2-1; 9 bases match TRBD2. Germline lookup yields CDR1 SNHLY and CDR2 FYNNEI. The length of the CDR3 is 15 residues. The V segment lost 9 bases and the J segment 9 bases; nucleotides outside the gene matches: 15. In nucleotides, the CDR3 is TGTGCCAGTAGACTCGGGGAGATTAGCGGGAGTGAGCAGTTCTTC. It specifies CASRLGEISGSEQFF.